This TCR beta chain was obtained from a study of spatial heterogeneity in lung cancer. Background on the study: For the average unique TCR and UMI combination, more than 8.5 occurrences appeared in raw reads.

Every TCR cDNA molecule bore a unique molecular identifier. MiXCR, applied by TCRdb to the 5' RACE reads, yields one record per CDR3 protein. The sample shows 89,000 or so distinct CDR3 sequences, approximately 20% of them seen only once. Time point here: sample taken at primary tumor resection. Whole RNA came from tumor, nontumor lung or frozen PBMC and was sequenced without being sorted. This sequence was found in a male donor with early-stage non-small cell lung cancer. The sequences come from PBMCs, collected at surgery.

As DNA, the CDR3 is TGCGCCAGCAGCAGGTTTGACAGGGCCGAGCAGTACTTC. It codes for CASSRFDRAEQYF. The rearrangement joins TRBV5-1 to TRBJ2-7; 7 bases align to TRBD1. CDR1 is SGHRS, CDR2 YFSETQ, per germline. The CDR3 spans 13 residues. J gave up 6 bases and V 4 bases, and 7 bases lay outside the gene matches.